These T cell receptor beta chains were read from a single sample in a study of T cells in localized non-small cell lung cancer. Assay used: immunoSEQ multiplex PCR; TCRdb lists only in-frame clones, some missing. The sample holds tens of thousands of clones; around 79% are singletons and the top ten take 15% to 20%. Sequenced material: peripheral blood, taken before any cancer treatment. These receptors were collected from a male donor at least 60 years old with stage III squamous cell lung carcinoma. Each CDR3 is given without its conserved first and last residue. Fields, in order: D gene, V gene, CDR3 length, CDR3 protein. D genes are given only for firm matches.

NA	TRBV7-8	14	ASSWVGAANTGELF
NA	TRBV5-6	10	ASSIQGSEQF
NA	TRBV6-4	11	ASSDRRPYGYT
NA	TRBV18	12	ASSAGTNNYGYT
NA	TRBV29-1	10	SVEGAGETQY
TRBD2	TRBV7-9	13	ASSSGGGRGNEQF
NA	TRBV18	13	ASSLGGGRNTEAF
NA	TRBV5-6	11	ASSKTLGNEQF
NA	TRBV15	10	ATSRVAETQY
NA	TRBV29-1	10	SVFESPDTQY
TRBD1	TRBV11-1	14	ASSLLRTGLNTEAF
NA	TRBV18	12	ASSPGSPNEKLF
NA	TRBV7-2	11	ASSLKGITEAF
NA	TRBV29-1	15	SVLQTGSVANTGELF
NA	TRBV5-6	12	ASSLGQTSYGYT
TRBD1	TRBV18	13	ASSGGTGGSTEAF
NA	TRBV5-6	12	ASSLRRPNSPLH
NA	TRBV7-3	12	ASREGPLNYGYT
NA	TRBV30	10	AWSRIYNEQF
NA	TRBV29-1	12	SVEPPGTVYGYT
TRBD1	TRBV30	11	AWSVQGINEQF
TRBD2	TRBV29-1	12	SVRTSGATYEQY
TRBD1	TRBV2	10	ASKQGVYGYT
TRBD1	TRBV27	14	ASSIRTGGVSYEQY
TRBD1	TRBV27	15	ASSWRSGSGGYNEQF
NA	TRBV18	13	ASSPNSPNSYEQY
NA	TRBV19	11	ASSRGRQETQY
TRBD1	TRBV7-6	11	ASSSGQGNEQY
NA	TRBV2	12	AGRGSSGANVLT
TRBD2	TRBV29-1	12	SVRSSGGQETQY
TRBD2	TRBV2	13	ASSLSGGARDTQY
NA	TRBV30	11	AWKLNVNTEAF
TRBD2	TRBV5-1	14	ASSPVLAGGLDTQY
TRBD1	TRBV2	13	ASSRRGQGIEKLF
TRBD2	TRBV6-1	12	ASSPTSGSYEQY
NA	TRBV5-5	13	ASSLGAGARQPQH
NA	TRBV27	13	ASSTLGSGANVLT
NA	TRBV11-2	15	ASSFSPHGAMNTEAF
NA	TRBV5-1	10	ASSLGRDEQF
NA	TRBV5-1	13	ASSLALAGSNEQF
TRBD2	TRBV7-7	14	ASSSVAGGPRETQY
NA	TRBV7-9	10	ASSSQAGGYT
NA	TRBV9	12	ASSGTIAKNIQY
NA	TRBV10-1	13	ASSPPGRQNNEQF
TRBD2	TRBV13	16	ASSLGLTSGVNTGELF
NA	TRBV7-2	11	ASSRDPKETQY